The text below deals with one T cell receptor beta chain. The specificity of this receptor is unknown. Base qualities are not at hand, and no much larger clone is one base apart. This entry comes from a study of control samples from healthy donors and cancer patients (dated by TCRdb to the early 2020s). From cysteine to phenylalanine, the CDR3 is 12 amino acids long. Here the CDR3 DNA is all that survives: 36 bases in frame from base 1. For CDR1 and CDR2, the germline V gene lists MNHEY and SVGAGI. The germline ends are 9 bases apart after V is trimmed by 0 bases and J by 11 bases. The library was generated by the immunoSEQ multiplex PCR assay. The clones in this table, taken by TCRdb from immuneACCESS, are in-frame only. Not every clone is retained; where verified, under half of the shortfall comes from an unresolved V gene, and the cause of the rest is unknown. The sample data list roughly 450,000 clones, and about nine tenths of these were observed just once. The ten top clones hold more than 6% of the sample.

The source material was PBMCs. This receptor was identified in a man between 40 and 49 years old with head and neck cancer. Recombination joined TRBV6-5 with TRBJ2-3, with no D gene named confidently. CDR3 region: CASSYSPDGQYF. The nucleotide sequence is TGTGCCAGCAGTTACTCGCCCGATGGGCAGTATTTT.